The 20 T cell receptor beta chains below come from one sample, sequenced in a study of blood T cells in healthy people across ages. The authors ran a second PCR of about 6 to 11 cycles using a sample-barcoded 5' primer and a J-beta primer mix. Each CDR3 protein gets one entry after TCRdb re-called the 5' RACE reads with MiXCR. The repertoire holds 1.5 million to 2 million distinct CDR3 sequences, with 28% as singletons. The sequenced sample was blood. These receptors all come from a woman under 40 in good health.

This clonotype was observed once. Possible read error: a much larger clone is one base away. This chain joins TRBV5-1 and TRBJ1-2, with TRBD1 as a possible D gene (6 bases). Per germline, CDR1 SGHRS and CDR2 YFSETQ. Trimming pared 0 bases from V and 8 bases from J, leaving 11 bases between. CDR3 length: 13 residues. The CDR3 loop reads CASSLVAGEGYTF. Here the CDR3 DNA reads TGCGCCAGCAGCTTGGTAGCAGGGGAAGGCTACACCTTC.

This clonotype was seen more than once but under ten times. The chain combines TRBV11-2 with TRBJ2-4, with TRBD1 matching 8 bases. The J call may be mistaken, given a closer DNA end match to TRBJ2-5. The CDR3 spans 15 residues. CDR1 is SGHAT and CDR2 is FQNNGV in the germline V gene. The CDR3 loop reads CASSSDRVTGETQYF. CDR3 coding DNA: TGTGCCAGCAGCTCGGACAGGGTGACGGGGGAGACCCAGTACTTC.

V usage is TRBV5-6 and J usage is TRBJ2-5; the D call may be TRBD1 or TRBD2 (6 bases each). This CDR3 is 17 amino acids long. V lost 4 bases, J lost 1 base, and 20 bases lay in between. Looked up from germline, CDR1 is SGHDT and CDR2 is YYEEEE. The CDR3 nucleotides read TGTGCCAGCAGCCGGGGGTCGGGGGCTCAGATCCAAGAGACCCAGTACTTC. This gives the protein CASSRGSGAQIQETQYF.

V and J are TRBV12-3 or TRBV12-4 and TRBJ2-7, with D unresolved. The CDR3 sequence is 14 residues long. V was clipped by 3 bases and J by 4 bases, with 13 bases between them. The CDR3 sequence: CASSFQASSYEQYF. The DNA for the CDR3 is TGTGCCAGCAGTTTTCAGGCTAGTTCTTACGAGCAGTACTTC.

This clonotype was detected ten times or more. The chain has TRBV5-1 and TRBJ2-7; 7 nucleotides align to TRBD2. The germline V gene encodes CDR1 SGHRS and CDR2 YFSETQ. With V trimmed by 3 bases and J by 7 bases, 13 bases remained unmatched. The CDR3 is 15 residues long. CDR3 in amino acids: CASSSVIAGSKEQYF. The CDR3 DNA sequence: TGCGCCAGCAGCTCCGTGATAGCGGGTTCAAAAGAGCAGTACTTC.

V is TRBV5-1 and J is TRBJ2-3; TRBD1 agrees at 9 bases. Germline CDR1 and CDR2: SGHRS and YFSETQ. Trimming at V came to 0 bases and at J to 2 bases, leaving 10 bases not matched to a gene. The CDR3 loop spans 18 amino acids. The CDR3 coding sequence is TGCGCCAGCAGCTTGGCGGCCGACGGGACAGGGTTCACAGATACGCAGTATTTT. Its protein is CASSLAADGTGFTDTQYF.

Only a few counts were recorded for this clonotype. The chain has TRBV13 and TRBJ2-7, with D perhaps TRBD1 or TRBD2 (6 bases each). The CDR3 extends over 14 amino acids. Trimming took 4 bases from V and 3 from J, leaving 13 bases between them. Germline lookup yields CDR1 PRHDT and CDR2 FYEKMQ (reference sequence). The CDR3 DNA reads TGTGCCAGCAGCTGGCCCGGAGGGGGCTACGAGCAGTACTTC. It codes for CASSWPGGGYEQYF.

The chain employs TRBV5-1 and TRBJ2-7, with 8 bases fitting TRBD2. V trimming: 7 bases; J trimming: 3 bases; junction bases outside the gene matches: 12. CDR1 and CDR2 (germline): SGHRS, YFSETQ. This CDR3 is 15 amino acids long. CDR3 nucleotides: TGCGCCAGCCGCAATTCGGGTGCGGGGGGCTACGAGCAGTACTTC. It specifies CASRNSGAGGYEQYF.

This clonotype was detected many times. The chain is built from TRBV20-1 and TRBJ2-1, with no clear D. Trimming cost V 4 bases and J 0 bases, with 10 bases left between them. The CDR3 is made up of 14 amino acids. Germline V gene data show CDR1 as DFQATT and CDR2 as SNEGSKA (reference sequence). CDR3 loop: CSATSRSSYNEQFF. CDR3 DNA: TGCAGTGCTACATCCCGGAGCTCCTACAATGAGCAGTTCTTC.

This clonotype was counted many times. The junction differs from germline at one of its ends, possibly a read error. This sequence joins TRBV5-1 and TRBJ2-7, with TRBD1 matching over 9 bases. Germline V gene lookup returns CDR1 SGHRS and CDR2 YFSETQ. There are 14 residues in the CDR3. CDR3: CASSSGTGLYEQYF. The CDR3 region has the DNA TGTGCCAGCAGTTCCGGGACAGGGCTGTACGAGCAGTACTTC.

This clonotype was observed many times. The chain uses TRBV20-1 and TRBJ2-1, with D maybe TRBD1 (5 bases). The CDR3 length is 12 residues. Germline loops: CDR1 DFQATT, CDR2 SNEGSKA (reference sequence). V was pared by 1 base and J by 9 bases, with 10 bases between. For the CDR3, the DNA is TGCAGTGCTAGAGTCAGGGCGACTGAGCAGTTCTTC. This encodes CSARVRATEQFF.

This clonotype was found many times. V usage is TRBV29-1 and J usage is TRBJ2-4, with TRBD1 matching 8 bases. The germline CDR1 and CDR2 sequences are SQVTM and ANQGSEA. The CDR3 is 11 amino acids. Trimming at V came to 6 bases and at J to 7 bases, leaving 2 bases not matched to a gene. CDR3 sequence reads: CSVGQVNIQYF. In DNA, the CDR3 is TGCAGCGTGGGACAGGTGAACATTCAGTACTTC.

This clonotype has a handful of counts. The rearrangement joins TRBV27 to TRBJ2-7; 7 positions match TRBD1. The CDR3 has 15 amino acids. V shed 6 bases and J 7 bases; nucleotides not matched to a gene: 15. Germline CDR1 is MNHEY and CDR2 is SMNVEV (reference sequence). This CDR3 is CASSYPGQSTMEQYF. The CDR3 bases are TGTGCCAGCAGCTACCCGGGACAGAGTACGATGGAGCAGTACTTC.

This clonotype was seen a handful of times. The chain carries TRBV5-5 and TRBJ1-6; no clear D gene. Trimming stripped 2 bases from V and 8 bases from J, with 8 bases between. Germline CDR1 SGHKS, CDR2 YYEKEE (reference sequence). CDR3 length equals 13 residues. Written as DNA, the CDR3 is TGTGCCAGCAGCTTCGAACACGATTCACCCCTCCACTTT. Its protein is CASSFEHDSPLHF.

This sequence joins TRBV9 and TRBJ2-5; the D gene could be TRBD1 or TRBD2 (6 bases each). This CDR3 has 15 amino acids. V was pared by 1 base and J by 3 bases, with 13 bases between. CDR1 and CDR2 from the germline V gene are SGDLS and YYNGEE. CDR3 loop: CASSVLGGIEETQYF. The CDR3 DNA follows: TGTGCCAGCAGCGTATTAGGGGGGATTGAAGAGACCCAGTACTTC.

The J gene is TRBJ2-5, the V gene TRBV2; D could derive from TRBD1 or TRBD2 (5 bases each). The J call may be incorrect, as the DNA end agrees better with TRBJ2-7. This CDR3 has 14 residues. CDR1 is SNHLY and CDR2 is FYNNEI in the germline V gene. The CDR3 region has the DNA TGTGCCAGCAGGTCCGGGACGGCTCAAAACGAGCAGTACTTC. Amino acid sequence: CASRSGTAQNEQYF.

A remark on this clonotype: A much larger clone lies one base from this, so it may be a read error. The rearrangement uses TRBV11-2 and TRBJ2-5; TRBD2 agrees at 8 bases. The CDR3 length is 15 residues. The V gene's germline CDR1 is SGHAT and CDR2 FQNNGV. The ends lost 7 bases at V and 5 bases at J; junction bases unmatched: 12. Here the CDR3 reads CASNLGLALSETQYF. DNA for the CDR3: TGTGCCAGCAACCTCGGACTAGCTCTATCGGAGACCCAGTACTTC.

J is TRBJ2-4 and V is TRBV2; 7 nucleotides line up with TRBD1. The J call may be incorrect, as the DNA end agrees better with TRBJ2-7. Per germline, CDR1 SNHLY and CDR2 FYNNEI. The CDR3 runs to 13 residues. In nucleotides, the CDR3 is TGTGCCAGCAGTGAACAGGGGGTTACCGAGCAGTACTTC. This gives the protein CASSEQGVTEQYF.

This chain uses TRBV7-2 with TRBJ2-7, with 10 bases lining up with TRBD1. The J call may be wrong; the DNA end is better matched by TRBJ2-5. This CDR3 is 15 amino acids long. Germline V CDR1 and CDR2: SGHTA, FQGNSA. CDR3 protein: CASSDRDRGGWTQYF. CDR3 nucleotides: TGTGCCAGCAGCGACCGGGACAGGGGCGGTTGGACCCAGTACTTC.

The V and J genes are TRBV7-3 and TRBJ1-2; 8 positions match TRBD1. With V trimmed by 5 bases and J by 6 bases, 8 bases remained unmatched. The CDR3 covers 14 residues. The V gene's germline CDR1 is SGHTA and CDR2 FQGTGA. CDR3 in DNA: TGTGCCAGCAGCCCGCAGGGGGCTGGGGATGGCTACACCTTC. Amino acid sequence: CASSPQGAGDGYTF.